Listed below are T cell receptor beta chains from one sample, sequenced in a study of cytomegalovirus exposure and HLA in healthy donors. TCRdb keeps only in-frame clones here, not all; method: immunoSEQ multiplex PCR. This sample has 90,000 to 150,000 clones; 55% to 65% occur once, and the top ten carry less than 12%. Input material: PBMCs. The receptors shown here come from a middle-aged man in good health and CMV-seropositive. The CDR3 runs from the conserved cysteine through the conserved F or W. Fields, in order: V gene, J gene, clone size, D gene, CDR3 DNA, CDR3 protein. D genes are given only for firm matches. For some rows the clone size is stated as once, few or many, or as a class when expanded; others skip it.

TRBV6-1	TRBJ2-7	-	TRBD1	TGTGCCAGCAGTGAACGGGACAGCCGCTACGAGCAGTACTTC	CASSERDSRYEQYF
TRBV9	TRBJ2-3	few	-	TGTGCCAGCAGCGTAGATCCAGCAGGTACGCAGTATTTT	CASSVDPAGTQYF
TRBV6-4	TRBJ2-1	few	TRBD2	TGTGCCACGGGGAGGGGTGGGAGCGGTGAGCAGTTCTTC	CATGRGGSGEQFF
TRBV7-3	TRBJ2-1	few	-	TGTGCCAGCAGTCCAACACAGGGTGCGACTAATGAGCAGTTCTTC	CASSPTQGATNEQFF
TRBV19	TRBJ2-5	-	-	TGTGCCAGTAGTACAACTCGGGGGAGCTTAGAGACCCAGTACTTC	CASSTTRGSLETQYF
TRBV6-4	TRBJ2-3	-	TRBD2	TGTGCCAGCAGTGCTTGGGGAGGGATTGGAGACACAGATACGCAGTATTTT	CASSAWGGIGDTDTQYF
TRBV19	TRBJ1-4	-	TRBD1	TGTGCCAGTAGTGGCGGGACAGGGGAAGGAGGTGAAAAACTGTTTTTT	CASSGGTGEGGEKLFF
TRBV4-3	TRBJ2-2	-	TRBD2	TGCGCCAGCAGCCAAGGTCCCGGGACTAGCGTTGTCGGGGAGCTGTTTTTT	CASSQGPGTSVVGELFF
TRBV7-9	TRBJ2-1	-	-	TGTGCCAGCAGTAAAGGGAGTTGGCGGCTGGTCGATGAGCAGTTCTTC	CASSKGSWRLVDEQFF
TRBV7-2	TRBJ2-5	few	-	TGTGCCAGCAGCTTGCACTCTGGGTCTAGGGGAGAGACCCAGTACTTC	CASSLHSGSRGETQYF
TRBV18	TRBJ1-3	-	TRBD1	TGTGCCAGCTCACCACCGGGACAGGGGCTATCTGGAAACACCATATATTTT	CASSPPGQGLSGNTIYF
TRBV10-3	TRBJ2-2	-	-	TGTGCCAGCGAGTTCACCGGGGAGCTGTTTTTT	CASEFTGELFF
TRBV19	TRBJ2-2	few	TRBD2	TGTGCGAGCTGTCAGGGGACTAGCGGGCCGAGAAACACCGGGGAGCTGTTTTTT	CASCQGTSGPRNTGELFF
TRBV5-4	TRBJ2-7	-	-	TGTGCCAGCAGCACCCCGTCCGGGAAGACAAACTACGAGCAGTACTTC	CASSTPSGKTNYEQYF
TRBV5-1	TRBJ2-3	-	-	TGCGCCAGCAGCAAACAACACCCTCCAGATACGCAGTATTTT	CASSKQHPPDTQYF
TRBV7-9	TRBJ2-7	few	TRBD1	TGTGCCAGCAGCTTAGGGGACAGGGTCGCCTACGAGCAGTACTTC	CASSLGDRVAYEQYF
TRBV7-9	TRBJ2-2	-	TRBD1	TGTGCCAGCAGCCCCGACTTGGACAGGGCGAACACCGGGGAGCTGTTTTTT	CASSPDLDRANTGELFF
TRBV5-6	TRBJ2-7	-	-	TGTGCCAGCAGCTCGGGACTTCAATACGAGCAGTACTTC	CASSSGLQYEQYF
TRBV9	TRBJ2-1	-	TRBD1	TGTGCCAGCAGCGACTCGGGACAGGGCAATGAGCAGTTCTTC	CASSDSGQGNEQFF
TRBV18	TRBJ1-5	few	TRBD1	TGTGCCAGCTCATCCGGGACAGTGGATAATCAGCCCCAGCATTTT	CASSSGTVDNQPQHF
TRBV29-1	TRBJ2-7	-	-	TGCAGCGTTACACCTCGGAGGGGCGAGCAGTACTTC	CSVTPRRGEQYF
TRBV7-2	TRBJ1-5	-	TRBD1	TGTGCCAGCAGCTTAGGGAGGACAGGGGGGGATCAGCCCCAGCATTTT	CASSLGRTGGDQPQHF
TRBV5-1	TRBJ1-1	-	TRBD1	TGCGCCAGCAGACGTAGACAGGGGACTATTGAAGCTTTCTTT	CASRRRQGTIEAFF
TRBV10-3	TRBJ2-1	-	TRBD2	TGTGCCATCAGGCCCCAAAGCGGGGGTTACAATGAGCAGTTCTTC	CAIRPQSGGYNEQFF
TRBV7-2	TRBJ2-5	-	-	TGTGCCAGCAGCTTAAGTGCTAGCCCCAGGGAGACCCAGTACTTC	CASSLSASPRETQYF
TRBV2	TRBJ1-5	-	-	TGTGCCAGCAGAGGAGACAGCTTTTCCAATCAGCCCCAGCATTTT	CASRGDSFSNQPQHF
TRBV6-1	TRBJ2-7	-	TRBD2	TGTGCCGCCCAGGGCGGGGTGCGGGGGGAGCAGTACTTC	CAAQGGVRGEQYF
TRBV18	TRBJ1-2	-	TRBD1	TGTGCCAGCTCACCTACATCTCCACAGGGGCGGTATGGCTACACCTTC	CASSPTSPQGRYGYTF
TRBV10-3	TRBJ2-7	-	TRBD2	TGTGCCATCAGTGATGGGACTAGCGGGTACGAGCAGTACTTC	CAISDGTSGYEQYF
TRBV7-8	TRBJ1-1	-	TRBD1	TGTGCCAGCAGCCACGGACAGGGGGCTTTGAACACTGAAGCTTTCTTT	CASSHGQGALNTEAFF
TRBV30	TRBJ2-2	-	TRBD1	TGTGCCTGGATGAGAGACAGGGAGAACACCGGGGAGCTGTTTTTT	CAWMRDRENTGELFF
TRBV5-1	TRBJ2-2	-	-	TGCGCCAGCAGCTTTGAGGGTAGCACCGGGGAGCTGTTTTTT	CASSFEGSTGELFF
TRBV10-3	TRBJ2-6	-	TRBD1	TGTGCCATCAGGTGGACAGGCAACGGGTACTCTGATGGGGCCAACGTCCTGACTTTC	CAIRWTGNGYSDGANVLTF
TRBV7-3	TRBJ2-1	-	-	TGTGCCAGCAGCTCGTCCGGACTATCGGGCAATGAGCAGTTCTTC	CASSSSGLSGNEQFF
TRBV6-6	TRBJ2-7	-	TRBD1	TGTGCCAGCAGTTACGAGGGACAGGTCCCCTACGAGCAGTACTTC	CASSYEGQVPYEQYF
TRBV14	TRBJ2-7	-	TRBD2	TGTGCCAGCAGCCGAGGACTAGCGGGAGGGTCCTACGAGCAGTACTTC	CASSRGLAGGSYEQYF
TRBV28	TRBJ2-7	few	TRBD1	TGTGCCAGCAGCCGACAGGGTCTCTCCTACGAGCAGTACTTC	CASSRQGLSYEQYF
TRBV7-9	TRBJ1-2	-	-	TGTGCCAGCAGTATCGAGGGAAACTATGGCTACACCTTC	CASSIEGNYGYTF
TRBV14	TRBJ2-5	-	-	TGTGCCAGCAGCCAAGAGGGGAGAGGATTTCGACTTGTGGAGACCCAGTACTTC	CASSQEGRGFRLVETQYF
TRBV11-1	TRBJ2-1	-	-	TGTGCCAGCAGCTTAACACTATACAATGAGCAGTTCTTC	CASSLTLYNEQFF
TRBV29-1	TRBJ2-1	-	-	TGCAGCGTTGACGGGCCTAGCGACTACAGCTCCTACAATGAGCAGTTCTTC	CSVDGPSDYSSYNEQFF
TRBV6-1	TRBJ1-5	-	-	TGTGCCAGCAGCCGCAACCGGGAGAGCAATCAGCCCCAGCATTTT	CASSRNRESNQPQHF
TRBV2	TRBJ1-4	-	-	TGTGCCAGCAGTGAAGGGGGGGTTGATGAAAAACTGTTTTTT	CASSEGGVDEKLFF
TRBV5-4	TRBJ2-1	-	-	TGTGCCAGCAGCTCCCGGGACAATGAGCAGTTCTTC	CASSSRDNEQFF
TRBV29-1	TRBJ2-5	-	-	TGCAGCGTTGAAGGAATGGAAACAGGGAAAGAGCAGTACTTC	CSVEGMETGKEQYF
TRBV5-6	TRBJ2-7	-	TRBD2	TGTGCCAGCAGCTCCCCCGGGGGGATCAAATGGGTCGAGCAGTACTTC	CASSSPGGIKWVEQYF
TRBV29-1	TRBJ2-7	-	-	TGCAGCGTTGCTGCTGGGGCCGGCGAGCAGTACTTC	CSVAAGAGEQYF
TRBV12-5	TRBJ1-1	few	TRBD1	TGTGCTAGTGGTTTGGGACAGGGGGGTATGAACACTGAAGCTTTCTTT	CASGLGQGGMNTEAFF
TRBV7-8	TRBJ1-6	-	TRBD1	TGTGCCAGCAGCTTAGGTACAGGGGGCTATTCACCCCTCCACTTT	CASSLGTGGYSPLHF